Presented here are 29 T cell receptor beta chains from one specimen sequenced in a study of CD8+ T cells in alopecia areata. Described treatment: oral pan-JAK inhibitor, 5-10 mg twice daily. In each case, RNA was isolated and then reverse transcribed into cDNA as the sequencing template. Using immunoSEQ multiplex PCR, the repertoire was profiled, and TCRdb retains in-frame clones only, with some absent. The sample shows some 170,000 clones, 58% of them seen only once. Sequenced material: CD4+ T cells sorted from blood, taken around week 55, from a patient treated with tofacitinib. All receptors come from a human donor with alopecia areata.

J is TRBJ1-6 and V is TRBV5-6; 7 bases agree with TRBD1. The germline CDR1 and CDR2 sequences are SGHDT and YYEEEE. The CDR3 has 17 amino acids. The junction had 10 bases not matched to a gene; V was cut back by 0 bases and J by 7 bases. The CDR3 sequence: CASSLGLSDRRNSPLHF. Written as DNA, the CDR3 is TGTGCCAGCAGCTTGGGTCTTTCGGACAGGCGAAATTCACCCCTCCACTTT. Full variable domain (remainder filled in from reference TRBV5-6 and TRBJ1-6): DAGVTQSPTHLIKTRGQQVTLRCSPKSGHDTVSWYQQALGQGPQFIFQYYEEEERQRGNFPDRFSGHQFPNYSSELNVNALLLGDSALYLCASSLGLSDRRNSPLHFGNGTRLTVT.

The chain carries TRBV29-1 and TRBJ2-7; D remains ambiguous. V lost 4 bases to trimming and J lost 3 bases, with 4 bases between them. Germline assignment: CDR1 SQVTM and CDR2 ANQGSEA. This CDR3 comprises 10 residues. This CDR3 is CSVANYEQYF. Here the CDR3 DNA reads TGCAGCGTTGCGAACTACGAGCAGTACTTC.

This clone was detected only once. V gene TRBV2 combines with J gene TRBJ1-2, with D perhaps matching TRBD1 (5 bases). The V end was cut by 2 bases, the J end by 8 bases, with 18 bases between. The CDR3 sequence is 15 residues long. Germline V gene sequence: CDR1 SNHLY, CDR2 FYNNEI. The CDR3 reads CASSESGGATPGYTF. The CDR3 DNA sequence: TGTGCCAGCAGTGAATCGGGTGGGGCGACACCCGGCTACACCTTC.

The chain uses TRBV6-5 and TRBJ2-1; D is undetermined. From germline, CDR1 is MNHEY and CDR2 SVGAGI. V lost 8 bases and J 3 bases, leaving 5 bases between the germline ends. The CDR3 runs 11 residues. This chain's CDR3 is CASRLYNEQFF. CDR3 DNA sequence: TGTGCCAGCCGGCTCTACAATGAGCAGTTCTTC.

This chain connects TRBV29-1 to TRBJ1-5; D not certain. CDR1 is SQVTM and CDR2 is ANQGSEA in the germline V gene. Trimming took off 4 bases at V and 0 bases at J, with 10 bases between the two ends. The CDR3 has 14 residues. For the CDR3, the DNA is TGCAGCGTTGTAACAGAAAATAGCAATCAGCCCCAGCATTTT. Protein sequence: CSVVTENSNQPQHF.

This clone was seen a handful of times. This chain links TRBV6-1 with TRBJ2-7; 13 bases fit TRBD2. The CDR3 extends over 14 amino acids. V trimming: 6 bases; J trimming: 5 bases; junction bases outside the gene matches: 4. Germline CDR1 is MNHNS and CDR2 is SASEGT. CDR3 in amino acids: CASRLAGGPNEQYF. The DNA of the CDR3 is TGTGCCAGCAGACTAGCGGGGGGGCCCAACGAGCAGTACTTC.

The chain uses TRBV7-9 and TRBJ2-3; weak D call: TRBD1 (6 bases). The CDR3 length is 15 residues. Per germline, CDR1 SEHNR and CDR2 FQNEAQ (reference sequence). Trimming cost V 5 bases and J 1 base, with 13 bases left between them. The chain's CDR3 is CASSLGQPGTDTQYF. As DNA, the CDR3 is TGTGCCAGCAGCCTCGGACAGCCCGGCACAGATACGCAGTATTTT.

The rearrangement links TRBV27 to TRBJ1-1; D may be TRBD1 (5 bases). V was trimmed by 5 bases and J by 2 bases, leaving 18 bases between them. CDR1 and CDR2 from the germline V gene are MNHEY and SMNVEV (reference sequence). This CDR3 is built from 16 residues. The chain's CDR3 is CASSRIAGRGNTEAFF. In DNA, the CDR3 is TGTGCCAGCAGTCGGATCGCGGGGAGGGGTAACACTGAAGCTTTCTTT.

The V gene is TRBV7-9, the J gene TRBJ1-1; maybe TRBD1 (5 bases). The CDR3 runs 17 residues. Germline CDR1 is SEHNR and CDR2 is FQNEAQ (reference sequence). The germline V and J ends were trimmed by 0 bases and 1 base, with 15 bases remaining between them. CDR3 in amino acids: CASSLARSQGGNTEAFF. The CDR3 DNA sequence: TGTGCCAGCAGCTTAGCGAGAAGTCAGGGAGGGAACACTGAAGCTTTCTTT.

This chain links TRBV10-3 with TRBJ1-2, with 7 bases aligning to TRBD1. The CDR3 extends over 14 amino acids. V dropped 6 bases and J dropped 1; count of bases not matched to a gene: 5. Looked up from germline, CDR1 is ENHRY and CDR2 is SYGVKD. The CDR3: CAISTGQRNYGYTF. As DNA, the CDR3 is TGTGCCATCAGCACGGGACAGCGTAACTATGGCTACACCTTC.

In this sample, this clone turned up a few times. The chain recombines TRBV2 with TRBJ1-2; 8 bases agree with TRBD1. V shed 5 bases and J 1 base; nucleotides not matched to a gene: 3. The CDR3 length is 14 residues. The germline gives CDR1 SNHLY, CDR2 FYNNEI. The CDR3: CASSQGAVNYGYTF. The DNA of the CDR3 is TGTGCCAGCAGTCAGGGGGCCGTTAACTATGGCTACACCTTC. The full variable domain, with the rest looked up from reference TRBV2 and TRBJ1-2, is EPEVTQTPSHQVTQMGQEVILRCVPISNHLYFYWYRQILGQKVEFLVSFYNNEISEKSEIFDDQFSVERPDGSNFTLKIRSTKLEDSAMYFCASSQGAVNYGYTFGSGTRLTVV.

The CDR3 protein is CATSKTGGLETQYF. CDR3 DNA sequence: TGTGCCACCAGCAAGACAGGGGGCTTAGAGACCCAGTACTTC. The chain links TRBV15 to TRBJ2-5, with 10 bases fitting TRBD1. The germline V gene encodes CDR1 LNHNV and CDR2 YYDKDF (reference sequence). The CDR3 has 14 residues. After removal of 4 bases from V and 4 bases from J, the junction contained 3 bases not matched to a gene.

CDR3 amino acids: CASSLSRQILYNEQFF. CDR3 bases: TGTGCCAGCAGCTTGAGTCGACAAATCCTTTACAATGAGCAGTTCTTC. The chain has TRBV5-7 and TRBJ2-1; D not certain. TRBV5-7 qualifies as an ORF whose function is uncertain. Trimming cost V 1 base and J 4 bases, with 15 bases left between them. The CDR3 loop spans 16 amino acids.

The V and J genes are TRBV6-1 and TRBJ1-5, with D unclear. Trimming left V 10 bases short and J 11 bases short, with 21 bases between. CDR1 is MNHNS and CDR2 is SASEGT in the germline V gene. The CDR3 sequence is 13 residues long. CDR3 in amino acids: CATKPDGYRSQHF. CDR3 DNA sequence: TGTGCCACCAAACCCGACGGCTATCGGTCCCAGCATTTT.

The CDR3 nucleotides read TGTGCCAGCTCAACACGAGCGAGGTTAGATACCGGGGAGCTGTTTTTT. Protein: CASSTRARLDTGELFF. J is TRBJ2-2 and V is TRBV18; no clear D gene. CDR3 length equals 16 residues. Germline V CDR1 and CDR2: KGHSH, LQKENI. The V and J ends lost 5 bases and 5 bases respectively, with 18 bases between them.

The rearrangement joins TRBV20-1 to TRBJ2-3; D uncertain. Germline-derived CDR1 and CDR2 are DFQATT and SNEGSKA (reference sequence). The ends were cut back, 3 bases at V and 5 bases at J, with 6 bases in the middle. The CDR3 is 11 residues long. Here the CDR3 reads CSASSRDTQYF. CDR3 nucleotides: TGCAGTGCTAGTTCACGAGATACGCAGTATTTT.

The gene calls are TRBV30 and TRBJ2-7; 7 nucleotides match TRBD1. The germline gives CDR1 GTSNPN, CDR2 SVGIG (reference sequence). V was pared by 2 bases and J by 5 bases, with 15 bases of the junction left unmatched. The CDR3 extends over 16 amino acids. CDR3 residues: CAWSFLQGVLGNEQYF. In DNA form, the CDR3 reads TGTGCCTGGAGTTTCCTTCAGGGGGTCTTGGGAAACGAGCAGTACTTC. Combining the CDR3 with reference TRBV30 and TRBJ2-7 gives the whole variable domain SQTIHQWPATLVQPVGSPLSLECTVEGTSNPNLYWYRQAAGRGLQLLFYSVGIGQISSEVPQNLSASRPQDRQFILSSKKLLLSDSGFYLCAWSFLQGVLGNEQYFGPGTRLTVT.

The chain is built from TRBV5-1 and TRBJ1-2; D possibly corresponds to TRBD1 (6 bases). V was pared by 4 bases and J by 10 bases, with 14 bases between. CDR1 and CDR2 (germline): SGHRS, YFSETQ. The CDR3 is 12 amino acids. The DNA of the CDR3 is TGCGCCAGCAGCCCAGGGGACACCCACTACACCTTC. Protein product: CASSPGDTHYTF.

This clone was counted only a few times. The rearrangement joins TRBV19 to TRBJ2-3; tentatively, D is TRBD2 (6 bases). V was shortened by 9 bases and J by 8 bases, with 18 bases between the two germline ends. The CDR3 spans 13 residues. CDR1 and CDR2 (germline): LNHDA, SQIVND (reference sequence). The CDR3 protein is CASRDSTTGTQYF. The DNA for the CDR3 is TGTGCCAGCCGGGACTCCACTACGGGTACGCAGTATTTT.

The rearrangement joins TRBV19 to TRBJ1-5, with D uncertain. The CDR3 extends over 16 amino acids. The V end lost 5 bases, the J end lost 1 base, and 15 bases lay between the germline ends. Germline CDR1 reads LNHDA; CDR2 reads SQIVND (reference sequence). CDR3 nucleotides: TGTGCCAGTAGTTTACGCGCTACAGAAAGCAATCAGCCCCAGCATTTT. Amino acids: CASSLRATESNQPQHF.

The rearrangement links TRBV29-1 to TRBJ1-2; tentatively, D is TRBD1 (6 bases). This CDR3 has 14 residues. With 1 base removed from V and 3 bases from J, the gap between germline ends came to 12 bases. The germline V gene has CDR1 SQVTM and CDR2 ANQGSEA. CDR3 protein: CSVEGHRVDYGYTF. For the CDR3, the DNA is TGCAGCGTTGAAGGGCACAGGGTCGACTATGGCTACACCTTC.

The genes are TRBV27 and TRBJ2-1; TRBD1 aligns across 7 bases. J gave up 2 bases and V 3 bases, and 7 bases lay outside the gene matches. The CDR3 has 16 residues. Germline loops: CDR1 MNHEY, CDR2 SMNVEV (reference sequence). CDR3 protein: CASSFTQGQPYNEQFF. The CDR3 nucleotides read TGTGCCAGCAGTTTCACACAGGGACAGCCCTACAATGAGCAGTTCTTC.

V is TRBV7-9 and J is TRBJ2-7; 7 bases align to TRBD2. V lost 6 bases, J lost 7 bases, and 3 bases stayed unmatched. Germline CDR1 and CDR2: SEHNR and FQNEAQ (reference sequence). This CDR3 contains 11 residues. The CDR3 sequence: CASRKAGEQYF. In DNA form, the CDR3 reads TGTGCCAGCAGAAAAGCGGGGGAGCAGTACTTC.

Only a few counts were recorded for this clone. The junction and the germline gene differ at one end; a read error may be behind it. This chain connects TRBV30 to TRBJ1-2; the D gene is possibly TRBD1 (5 bases). The CDR3 is 14 residues long. The germline V gene has CDR1 GTSNPN and CDR2 SVGIG (reference sequence). This CDR3 is CAWCVILGQDGYTF. CDR3 DNA sequence: TGTGCCTGGTGTGTAATCCTGGGGCAGGATGGCTACACCTTC.

The table lists this clone with a few counts. The gene calls are TRBV29-1 and TRBJ2-1; TRBD1 matches 7 bases. Germline CDR1 and CDR2: SQVTM and ANQGSEA. The CDR3 has 14 amino acids. The junction had 14 bases not matched to a gene; V was cut back by 7 bases and J by 8 bases. CDR3 protein: CSGGLDRLRDEQFF. The CDR3 DNA follows: TGCAGCGGAGGACTGGACAGGCTGCGGGATGAGCAGTTCTTC.

This clone was counted once. J is TRBJ1-2 and V is TRBV29-1, with 8 bases fitting TRBD1. The trim removed 7 bases at V and 1 base at J, leaving 5 bases unmatched. Germline CDR1 reads SQVTM; CDR2 reads ANQGSEA. There are 13 residues in the CDR3. This chain's CDR3 is CSAWTGNNYGYTF. CDR3 DNA: TGCAGCGCCTGGACAGGGAATAACTATGGCTACACCTTC.

The chain has TRBV5-1 and TRBJ2-5; 10 bases fit TRBD2. This CDR3 contains 14 residues. V lost 3 bases to trimming and J lost 4 bases; unmatched junction nucleotides: 3. Germline V gene sequence: CDR1 SGHRS, CDR2 YFSETQ. Here the CDR3 DNA reads TGCGCCAGCAGCTGGGCTAGCGGGGGAGAGACCCAGTACTTC. Translation gives CASSWASGGETQYF.

V and J are TRBV5-1 and TRBJ2-5; possibly TRBD1 for D (6 bases). The CDR3 extends over 14 amino acids. The germline CDR1 and CDR2 sequences are SGHRS and YFSETQ. Trimming took off 4 bases at V and 2 bases at J, with 12 bases between the two ends. The CDR3 protein is CASSIGTPQETQYF. The CDR3 DNA reads TGCGCCAGCAGCATCGGGACACCTCAAGAGACCCAGTACTTC.

This chain links TRBV25-1 with TRBJ1-2; 7 nucleotides align to TRBD1. Per the germline V gene, CDR1 is MGHDK and CDR2 is SYGVNS. CDR3 length: 14 residues. J gave up 7 bases and V 4 bases, and 9 bases lay outside the gene matches. In DNA form, the CDR3 reads TGTGCCAGCAGTGCCACAGGGGAAAGCGGTGGCTACACCTTC. It codes for CASSATGESGGYTF.